Following are 4 T cell receptor beta chains from one sample sequenced in a study of vaccination effects on CD4 cells after COVID-19. Profiled with immunoSEQ multiplex PCR; TCRdb holds only in-frame clones, not every one. The sample carries about 73,000 clones, roughly 74% recorded once. Expansion with viral peptide pools was applied to antigen-specific CD4+ T cells by the ViraFEST assay prior to sequencing. Cells that had been cultured for approximately eleven days were the source of isolated CD4+ T cells. The study found no prior SARS-CoV-2 infection in the vaccine recipients, who tested negative for nucleocapsid antibodies. For these TCRs, the target antigens are not known. The source was CD4+ T cells from PBMCs cultured with HCoV-NL63 spike peptides, collected before COVID-19 vaccination. The receptors originated from a human donor who received a COVID-19 vaccine.

This clone is a singleton in its sample. The chain carries TRBV21-1 and TRBJ2-7; the tabulated D call, TRBD1, remains unverified against the DNA. TRBV21-1 is assigned pseudogene status. The CDR3 spans 18 residues. CDR3: CASSKNLQRTAATYEQYV. The CDR3 coding sequence is TGTGCCAGCAGCAAAAATCTCCAGAGGACAGCAGCAACCTACGAGCAGTACGTC.

The rearrangement links TRBV5-6 to TRBJ2-5, with TRBD1 matching 10 bases. Per the germline V gene, CDR1 is SGHDT and CDR2 is YYEEEE. The CDR3 extends over 16 amino acids. Trimming took 3 bases from V and 4 from J; bases not matched to a gene: 9. CDR3 in amino acids: CASSYVVDRGRETQYF. CDR3 DNA sequence: TGTGCCAGCAGCTACGTAGTCGACAGGGGGCGAGAGACCCAGTACTTC.

This chain links TRBV6-6 with TRBJ1-1; D uncertain. The CDR3 runs to 13 residues. Germline CDR1 MNHNY, CDR2 SVGAGI (reference sequence). V shed 4 bases and J shed 1 base, with 7 bases lying between them. The CDR3 is CASSSTENTEAFF. The CDR3, as DNA: TGTGCCAGCAGTTCAACAGAGAACACTGAAGCTTTCTTT.

This rearrangement joins TRBV13 to TRBJ2-4; 13 positions agree with TRBD2. Looked up from germline, CDR1 is PRHDT and CDR2 is FYEKMQ (reference sequence). The CDR3 spans 16 residues. Germline trimming cut 1 base from V and 10 bases from J; bases unmatched to any gene: 7. CDR3 DNA sequence: TGTGCCAGCAGCTTAGCCGGACTAGCGGGGGCGGGGATTCAGTACTTC. It yields the protein CASSLAGLAGAGIQYF.